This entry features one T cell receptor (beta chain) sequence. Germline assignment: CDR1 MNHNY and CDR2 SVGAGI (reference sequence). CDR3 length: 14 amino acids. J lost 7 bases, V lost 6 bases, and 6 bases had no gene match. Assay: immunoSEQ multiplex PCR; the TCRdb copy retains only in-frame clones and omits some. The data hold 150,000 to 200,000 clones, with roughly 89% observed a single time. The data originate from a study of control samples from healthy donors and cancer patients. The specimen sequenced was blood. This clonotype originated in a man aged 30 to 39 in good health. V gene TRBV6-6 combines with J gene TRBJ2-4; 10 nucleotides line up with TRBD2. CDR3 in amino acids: CASSPPAGGNIQYF. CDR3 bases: TGTGCCAGCAGCCCCCCAGCGGGGGGGAACATTCAGTACTTC.